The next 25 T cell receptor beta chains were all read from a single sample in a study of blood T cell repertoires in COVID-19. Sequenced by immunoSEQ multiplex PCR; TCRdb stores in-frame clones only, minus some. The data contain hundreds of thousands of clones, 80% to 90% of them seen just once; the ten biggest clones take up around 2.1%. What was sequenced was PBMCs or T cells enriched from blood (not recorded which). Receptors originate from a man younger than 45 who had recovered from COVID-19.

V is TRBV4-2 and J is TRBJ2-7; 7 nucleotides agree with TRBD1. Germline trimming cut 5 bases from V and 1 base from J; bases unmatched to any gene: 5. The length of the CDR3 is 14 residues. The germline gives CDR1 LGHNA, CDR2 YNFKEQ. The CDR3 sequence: CASSGDRESYEQYF. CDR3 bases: TGTGCCAGCAGCGGCGACAGGGAATCCTACGAGCAGTACTTC.

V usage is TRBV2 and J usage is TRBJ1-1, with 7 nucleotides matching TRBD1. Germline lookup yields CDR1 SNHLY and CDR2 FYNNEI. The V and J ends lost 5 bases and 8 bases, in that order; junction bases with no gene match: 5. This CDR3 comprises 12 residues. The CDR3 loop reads CASSLQGQEAFF. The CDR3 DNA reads TGTGCCAGCAGTTTACAGGGGCAAGAAGCTTTCTTT.

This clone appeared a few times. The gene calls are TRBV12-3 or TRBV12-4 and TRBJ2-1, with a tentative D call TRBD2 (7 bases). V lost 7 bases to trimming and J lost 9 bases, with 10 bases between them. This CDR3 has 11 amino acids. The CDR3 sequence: CASMRGGEQFF. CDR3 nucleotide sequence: TGTGCCAGCATGAGGGGGGGTGAGCAGTTCTTC.

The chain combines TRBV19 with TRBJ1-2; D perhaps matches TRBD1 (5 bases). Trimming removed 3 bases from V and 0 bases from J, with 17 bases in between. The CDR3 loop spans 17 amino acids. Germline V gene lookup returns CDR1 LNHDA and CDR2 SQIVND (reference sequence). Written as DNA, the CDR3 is TGTGCCAGTAGTATGGTCTTGGGCAGGGATACTAACTATGGCTACACCTTC. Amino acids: CASSMVLGRDTNYGYTF.

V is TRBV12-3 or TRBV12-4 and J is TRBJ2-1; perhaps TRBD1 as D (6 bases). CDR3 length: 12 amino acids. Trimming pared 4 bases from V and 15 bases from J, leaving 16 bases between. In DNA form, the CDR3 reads TGTGCCAGCAGTTCCCCTCCAGGGGCGGGGTTCTTC. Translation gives CASSSPPGAGFF.

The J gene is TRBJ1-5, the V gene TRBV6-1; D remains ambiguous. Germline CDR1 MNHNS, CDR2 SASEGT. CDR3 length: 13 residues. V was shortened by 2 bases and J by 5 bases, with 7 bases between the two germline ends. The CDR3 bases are TGTGCCAGCAGTGAAATCCGGGATCAGCCCCAGCATTTT. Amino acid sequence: CASSEIRDQPQHF.

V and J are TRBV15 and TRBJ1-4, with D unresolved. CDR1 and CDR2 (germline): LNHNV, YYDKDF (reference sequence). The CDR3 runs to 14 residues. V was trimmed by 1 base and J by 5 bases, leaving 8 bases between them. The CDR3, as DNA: TGTGCCACCAGCAGAGGAAAACAAAATGAAAAACTGTTTTTT. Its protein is CATSRGKQNEKLFF.

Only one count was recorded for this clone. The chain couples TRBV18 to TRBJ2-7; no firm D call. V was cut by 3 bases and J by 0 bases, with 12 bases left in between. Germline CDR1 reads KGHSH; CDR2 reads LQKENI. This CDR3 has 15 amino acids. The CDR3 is CASSPRWADSYEQYF. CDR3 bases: TGTGCCAGCTCACCCCGGTGGGCTGACTCCTACGAGCAGTACTTC.

In nucleotides, the CDR3 is TGTGCCAGCAGCTGGGGGACCGGGACTAGCGGCCACAATGAGCAGTTCTTC. Its protein product is CASSWGTGTSGHNEQFF. V usage is TRBV7-6 and J usage is TRBJ2-1, with 11 bases lining up with TRBD2. The junction had 10 bases not matched to a gene; V was cut back by 4 bases and J by 5 bases. Germline CDR1 and CDR2: SGHVS and FNYEAQ. This CDR3 region has 17 residues.

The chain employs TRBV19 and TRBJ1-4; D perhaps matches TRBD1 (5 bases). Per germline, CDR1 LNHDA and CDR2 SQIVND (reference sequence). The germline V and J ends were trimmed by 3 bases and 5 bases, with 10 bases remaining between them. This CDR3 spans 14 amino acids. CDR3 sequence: CASSIDSSNEKLFF. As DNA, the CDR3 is TGTGCCAGTAGTATCGACAGCTCAAATGAAAAACTGTTTTTT.

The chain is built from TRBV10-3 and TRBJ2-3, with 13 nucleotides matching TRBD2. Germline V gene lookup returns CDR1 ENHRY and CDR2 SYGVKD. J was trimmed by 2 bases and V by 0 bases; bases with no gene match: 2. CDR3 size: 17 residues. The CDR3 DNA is TGTGCCATCAGTGAGTCGACTAGCGGGGGGAACACAGATACGCAGTATTTT. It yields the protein CAISESTSGGNTDTQYF.

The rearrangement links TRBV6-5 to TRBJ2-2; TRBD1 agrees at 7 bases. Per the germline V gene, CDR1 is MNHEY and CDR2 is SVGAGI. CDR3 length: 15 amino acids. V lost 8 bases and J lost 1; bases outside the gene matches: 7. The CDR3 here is CASALWTGNTGELFF. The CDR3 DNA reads TGTGCCAGCGCGTTATGGACAGGGAACACCGGGGAGCTGTTTTTT.

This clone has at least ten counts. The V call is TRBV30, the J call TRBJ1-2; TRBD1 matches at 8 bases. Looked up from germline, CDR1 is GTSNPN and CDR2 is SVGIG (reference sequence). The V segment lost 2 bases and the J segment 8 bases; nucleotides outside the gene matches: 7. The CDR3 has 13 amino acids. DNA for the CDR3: TGTGCCTGGAGTAGGGACAGGCCGCGGGGCTACACCTTC. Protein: CAWSRDRPRGYTF.

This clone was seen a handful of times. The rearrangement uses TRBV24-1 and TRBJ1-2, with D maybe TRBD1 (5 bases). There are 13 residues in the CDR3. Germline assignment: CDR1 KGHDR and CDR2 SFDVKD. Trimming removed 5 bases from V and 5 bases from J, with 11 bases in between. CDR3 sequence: CATSGGPGYGYTF. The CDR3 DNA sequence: TGTGCCACCAGTGGGGGCCCAGGGTATGGCTACACCTTC.

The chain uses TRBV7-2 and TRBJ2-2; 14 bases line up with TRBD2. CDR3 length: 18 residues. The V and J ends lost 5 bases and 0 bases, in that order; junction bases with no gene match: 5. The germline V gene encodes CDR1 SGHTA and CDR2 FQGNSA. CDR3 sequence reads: CASSHRLAGGPNTGELFF. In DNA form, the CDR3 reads TGTGCCAGCAGCCACCGACTAGCGGGGGGGCCGAACACCGGGGAGCTGTTTTTT.

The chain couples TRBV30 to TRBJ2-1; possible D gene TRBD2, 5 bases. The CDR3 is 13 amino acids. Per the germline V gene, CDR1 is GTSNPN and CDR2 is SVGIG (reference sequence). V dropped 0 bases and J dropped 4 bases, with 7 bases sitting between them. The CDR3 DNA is TGTGCCTGGAGTGTAGGCGGGTACAATGAGCAGTTCTTC. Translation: CAWSVGGYNEQFF.

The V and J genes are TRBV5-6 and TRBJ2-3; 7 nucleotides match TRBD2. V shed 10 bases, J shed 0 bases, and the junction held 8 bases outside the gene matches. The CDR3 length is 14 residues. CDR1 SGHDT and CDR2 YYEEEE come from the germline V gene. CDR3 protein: CAGGRRGSTDTQYF. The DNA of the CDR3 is TGTGCCGGGGGACGGCGGGGGAGCACAGATACGCAGTATTTT.

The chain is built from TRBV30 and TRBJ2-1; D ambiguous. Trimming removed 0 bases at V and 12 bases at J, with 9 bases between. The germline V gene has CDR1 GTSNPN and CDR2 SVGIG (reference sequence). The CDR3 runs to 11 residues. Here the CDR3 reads CAWSVRSSQFF. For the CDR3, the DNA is TGTGCCTGGAGTGTTAGAAGCTCGCAGTTCTTC.

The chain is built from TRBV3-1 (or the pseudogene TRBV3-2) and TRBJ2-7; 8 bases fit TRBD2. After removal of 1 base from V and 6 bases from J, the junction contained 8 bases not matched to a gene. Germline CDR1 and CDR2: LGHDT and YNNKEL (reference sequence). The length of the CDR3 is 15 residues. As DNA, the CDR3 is TGTGCCAGCAGCCAAGGTCTGCCGGGAGGGACCGAGCAGTACTTC. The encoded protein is CASSQGLPGGTEQYF.

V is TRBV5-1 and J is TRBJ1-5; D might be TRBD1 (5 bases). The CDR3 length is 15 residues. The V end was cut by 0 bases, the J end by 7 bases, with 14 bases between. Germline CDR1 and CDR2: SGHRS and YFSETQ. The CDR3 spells CASSLGSGQGQPQHF. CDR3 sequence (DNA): TGCGCCAGCAGCTTGGGGAGTGGACAAGGACAGCCCCAGCATTTT.

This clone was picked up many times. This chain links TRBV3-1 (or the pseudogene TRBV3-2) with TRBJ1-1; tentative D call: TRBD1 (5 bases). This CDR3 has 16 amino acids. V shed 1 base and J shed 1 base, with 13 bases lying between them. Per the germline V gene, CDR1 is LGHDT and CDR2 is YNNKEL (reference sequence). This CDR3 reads CASSQGGTRRNTEAFF. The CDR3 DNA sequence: TGTGCCAGCAGCCAAGGCGGGACGAGGCGGAACACTGAAGCTTTCTTT.

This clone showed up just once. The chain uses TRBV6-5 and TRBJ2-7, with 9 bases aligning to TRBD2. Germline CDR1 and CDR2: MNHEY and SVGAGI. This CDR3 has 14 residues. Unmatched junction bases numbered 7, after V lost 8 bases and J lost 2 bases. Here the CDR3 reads CASGKRGDTYEQYF. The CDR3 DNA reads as TGTGCCAGCGGTAAGCGGGGGGATACCTACGAGCAGTACTTC.

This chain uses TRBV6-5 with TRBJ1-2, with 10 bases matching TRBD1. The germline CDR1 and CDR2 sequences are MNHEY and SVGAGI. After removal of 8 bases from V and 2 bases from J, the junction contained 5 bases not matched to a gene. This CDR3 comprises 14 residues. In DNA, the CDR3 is TGTGCCAGCTTTGGGGGACAGGGGAACTATGGCTACACCTTC. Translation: CASFGGQGNYGYTF.

CDR3 loop: CASSLVAASRAGETQYF. The CDR3 region has the DNA TGCGCCAGCAGCTTGGTGGCGGCTAGCCGAGCCGGGGAGACCCAGTACTTC. The rearrangement uses TRBV5-1 and TRBJ2-5; D possibly corresponds to TRBD2 (5 bases). This CDR3 has 17 amino acids. CDR1 and CDR2 (germline): SGHRS, YFSETQ. Trimming removed 0 bases at V and 5 bases at J, with 20 bases between.

The CDR3 loop is CASSYRDRGETQYF. In nucleotides, the CDR3 is TGTGCCAGCAGCTACCGGGACAGGGGGGAGACCCAGTACTTC. This rearrangement joins TRBV6-5 to TRBJ2-5; 11 nucleotides line up with TRBD1. Germline V CDR1 and CDR2: MNHEY, SVGAGI. The CDR3 has 14 residues. The junction had 5 bases not matched to a gene; V was cut back by 6 bases and J by 5 bases.